These T cell receptor beta chains were read from a single sample in a study of cytomegalovirus exposure and HLA in healthy donors. The table came from immunoSEQ multiplex PCR; TCRdb's copy has only in-frame clones and leaves some out. The sample shows over 45,000 clones, roughly 80% of them seen only once. The specimen sequenced was PBMCs. The origin of the receptors is a man younger than 45 in good health and CMV-seronegative. Each CDR3 is given with its conserved first and last residue. D genes are given only for firm matches. Size values are once, few and many counts, or a class for expanded clones, and some rows have none.

J	V	D	size	CDR3	DNA
TRBJ2-4	TRBV6-1	.	once	CASSPRDNQNIQYF	TGTGCCAGCAGTCCCCGGGACAATCAAAACATTCAGTACTTC
TRBJ1-4	TRBV19	.	.	CASSSEGYNEKLFF	TGTGCCAGTAGTTCTGAGGGATATAATGAAAAACTGTTTTTT
TRBJ1-1	TRBV6-5	.	.	CASSYSSRNEAFF	TGTGCCAGCAGTTACTCGAGCCGTAATGAAGCTTTCTTT
TRBJ1-2	TRBV4-3	TRBD1	.	CASSHGTGDGYTF	TGCGCCAGCAGCCATGGGACAGGGGATGGCTACACCTTC
TRBJ1-1	TRBV6-5	.	.	CASSYREGAEAFF	TGTGCCAGCAGTTACAGGGAGGGGGCTGAAGCTTTCTTT
TRBJ2-2	TRBV6-1	.	.	CASNDRNTGELFF	TGTGCCAGCAATGACAGGAACACCGGGGAGCTGTTTTTT
TRBJ2-7	TRBV2	.	.	CASSDQGARSYEQYF	TGTGCCAGCAGTGACCAGGGTGCCCGTTCCTACGAGCAGTACTTC
TRBJ2-7	TRBV7-2	.	.	CASSSITTNRASYEQYF	TGTGCCAGCAGCTCCATAACCACGAACAGGGCCTCCTACGAGCAGTACTTC
TRBJ1-1	TRBV9	.	once	CASSVVSPNTEAFF	TGTGCCAGCAGCGTAGTATCCCCGAACACTGAAGCTTTCTTT
TRBJ1-5	TRBV7-3	.	.	CASSHRAGLQPQHF	TGTGCCAGCAGTCATAGGGCAGGGCTTCAGCCCCAGCATTTT
TRBJ1-4	TRBV30	.	few	CAWSEQGLGEKLFF	TGTGCCTGGAGTGAGCAGGGGTTGGGTGAAAAACTGTTTTTT
TRBJ2-7	TRBV5-1	TRBD1	.	CASSLTGTYEQYF	TGCGCCAGCAGCCTGACAGGGACCTACGAGCAGTACTTC
TRBJ1-6	TRBV7-9	.	.	CASSLAGQSPLHF	TGTGCCAGCAGCTTAGCTGGGCAATCACCCCTCCACTTT
TRBJ2-7	TRBV30	TRBD1	once	CAWSGDSLSEEYF	TGTGCCTGGAGCGGGGACAGCCTTAGTGAGGAGTACTTC
TRBJ2-1	TRBV9	.	.	CASSVLNQNEQFF	TGTGCCAGCAGCGTATTAAATCAGAATGAGCAGTTCTTC
TRBJ2-7	TRBV6-1	TRBD2	few	CASSVAGNWDEQYF	TGTGCCAGCAGCGTAGCGGGAAATTGGGACGAGCAGTACTTC
TRBJ1-1	TRBV7-2	.	.	CASSLVGGAFF	TGTGCCAGCAGCTTAGTCGGGGGAGCTTTCTTT
TRBJ2-3	TRBV6-5	.	.	CASSYRQDSTDTQYF	TGTGCCAGCAGTTACCGACAGGATTCCACAGATACGCAGTATTTT
TRBJ2-3	TRBV5-4	TRBD2	.	CASSLGGGYSTDTQYF	TGTGCCAGCAGCTTGGGGGGGGGATATAGCACAGATACGCAGTATTTT
TRBJ2-7	TRBV7-6	TRBD2	.	CASSLGGLVAGAYEQYF	TGTGCCAGCAGCTTAGGCGGTTTGGTAGCGGGGGCCTACGAGCAGTACTTC
TRBJ2-1	TRBV21-1	.	.	CASRTSGAYNEQFF	TGTGCCAGCCGGACTAGCGGCGCTTACAATGAGCAGTTCTTC
TRBJ2-2	TRBV7-2	.	.	CASSPFRDTGELFF	TGTGCCAGCAGCCCTTTCCGTGACACCGGGGAGCTGTTTTTT